The 2 T cell receptor beta chains given below trace back to one sample, sequenced in a study of blood T cell repertoires in COVID-19. Libraries were prepared by immunoSEQ multiplex PCR; TCRdb keeps only in-frame clonotypes and omits some of them. This repertoire shows about 150,000 clones, over 70% found once; its top ten account for approximately 5.3%. What was sequenced was PBMCs or T cells enriched from blood (not recorded which). These receptor sequences come from an older man who had been exposed to COVID-19.

This chain uses TRBV27 with TRBJ2-7; TRBD2 is a possible D gene (6 bases). The V gene's germline CDR1 is MNHEY and CDR2 SMNVEV (reference sequence). Trimming took 2 bases from V and 4 from J, leaving 12 bases between them. The CDR3 loop spans 14 amino acids. CDR3 sequence: CASSLGGRGYEQYF. In nucleotides, the CDR3 is TGTGCCAGCAGTTTAGGGGGGAGAGGGTACGAGCAGTACTTC.

The rearrangement links TRBV6-5 to TRBJ1-2, with unresolved D. Germline CDR1 and CDR2: MNHEY and SVGAGI. The CDR3 runs 13 residues. Deletions cut 6 bases from V and 8 bases from J, with 16 bases between. CDR3 protein: CASSYTGGSGYTF. The CDR3 nucleotides read TGTGCCAGCAGCTACACGGGCGGGAGCGGCTACACCTTC.